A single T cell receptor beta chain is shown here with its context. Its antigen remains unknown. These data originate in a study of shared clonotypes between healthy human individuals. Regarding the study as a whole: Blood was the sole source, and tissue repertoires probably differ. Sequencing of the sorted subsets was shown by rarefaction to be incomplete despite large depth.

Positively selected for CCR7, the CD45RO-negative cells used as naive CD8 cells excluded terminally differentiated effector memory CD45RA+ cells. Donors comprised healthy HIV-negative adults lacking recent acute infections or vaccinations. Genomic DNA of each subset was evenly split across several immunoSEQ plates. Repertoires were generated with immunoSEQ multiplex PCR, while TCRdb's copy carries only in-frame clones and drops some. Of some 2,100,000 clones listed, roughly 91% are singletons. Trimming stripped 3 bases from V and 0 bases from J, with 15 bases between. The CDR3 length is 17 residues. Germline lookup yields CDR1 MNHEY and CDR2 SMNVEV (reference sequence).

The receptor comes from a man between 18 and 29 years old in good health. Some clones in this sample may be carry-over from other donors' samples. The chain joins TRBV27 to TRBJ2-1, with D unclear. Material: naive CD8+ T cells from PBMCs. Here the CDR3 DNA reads TGTGCCAGCAGTTTCCTTACACCCCAGAGCTCCTACAATGAGCAGTTCTTC. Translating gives CASSFLTPQSSYNEQFF.